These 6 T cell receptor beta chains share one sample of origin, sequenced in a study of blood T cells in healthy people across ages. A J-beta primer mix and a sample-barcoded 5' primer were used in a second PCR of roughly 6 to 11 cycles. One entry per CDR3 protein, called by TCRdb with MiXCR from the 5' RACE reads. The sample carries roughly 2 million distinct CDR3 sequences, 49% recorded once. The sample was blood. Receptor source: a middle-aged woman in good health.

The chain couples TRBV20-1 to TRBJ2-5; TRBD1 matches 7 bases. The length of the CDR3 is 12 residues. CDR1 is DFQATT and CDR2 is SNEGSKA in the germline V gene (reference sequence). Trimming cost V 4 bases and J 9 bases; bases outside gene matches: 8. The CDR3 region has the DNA TGCAGTGCTACGACAGGGACCGAGGCCCAGTACTTC. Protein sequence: CSATTGTEAQYF.

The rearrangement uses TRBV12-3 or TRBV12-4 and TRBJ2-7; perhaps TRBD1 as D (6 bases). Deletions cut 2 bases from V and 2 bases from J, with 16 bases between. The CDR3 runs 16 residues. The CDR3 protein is CASSLLLAGAPYEQYF. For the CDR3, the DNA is TGTGCCAGCAGTTTACTCTTGGCAGGGGCGCCCTACGAGCAGTACTTC.

The CDR3 here is CAITPSGANVLTF. The DNA of the CDR3 is TGTGCCATCACCCCCTCTGGGGCCAACGTCCTGACTTTC. J is TRBJ2-6 and V is TRBV10-3; D gene uncertain. Germline loops: CDR1 ENHRY, CDR2 SYGVKD. The CDR3 has 13 residues. Between the trimmed V and J ends, which lost 7 bases and 0 bases, there was a span of 4 bases.

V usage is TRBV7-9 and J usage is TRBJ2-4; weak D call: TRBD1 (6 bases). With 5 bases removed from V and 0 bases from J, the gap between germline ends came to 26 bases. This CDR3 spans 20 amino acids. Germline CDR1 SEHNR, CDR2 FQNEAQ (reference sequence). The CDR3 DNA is TGTGCCAGCAGCGGGCCCTCCAGGGACGAAAGGGGGTTAGCCAAAAACATTCAGTACTTC. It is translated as CASSGPSRDERGLAKNIQYF.

The CDR3 loop reads CSVARTSGVGETQYF. CDR3 nucleotide sequence: TGCAGCGTTGCCCGGACTAGCGGGGTAGGCGAGACCCAGTACTTC. The genes are TRBV29-1 and TRBJ2-5, with 12 bases fitting TRBD2. V was clipped by 4 bases and J by 5 bases; unmatched bases: 8. CDR1 is SQVTM, CDR2 ANQGSEA, per germline. The CDR3 length is 15 residues.

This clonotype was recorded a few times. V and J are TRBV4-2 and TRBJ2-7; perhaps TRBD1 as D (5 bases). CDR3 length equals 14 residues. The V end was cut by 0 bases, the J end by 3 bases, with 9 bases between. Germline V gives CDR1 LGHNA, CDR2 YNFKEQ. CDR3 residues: CASSQERQGYEQYF. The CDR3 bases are TGTGCCAGCAGCCAAGAGAGGCAGGGCTACGAGCAGTACTTC.